Listed below are T cell receptor beta chains from one sample, sequenced in a study of cytomegalovirus exposure and HLA in healthy donors. TCRdb's table, derived via immunoSEQ multiplex PCR, lists solely in-frame clones and lacks some. In the table there are roughly 120,000 clones, about 80% of which are singletons. Input material: PBMCs. These receptors were taken from a woman under 30 in good health and CMV-seropositive. The CDR3 runs from the conserved cysteine through the conserved F or W. D genes are given only for firm matches. Size values are once, few and many counts, or a class for expanded clones, and some rows have none.

13,-,-,TRBV6-5,TRBJ1-1,CASGQNRATEAFF,TGTGCCAGCGGACAAAACAGGGCCACTGAAGCTTTCTTT
15,-,-,TRBV19,TRBJ2-7,CASRKTGTPAYEQYF,TGTGCCAGTAGGAAGACAGGAACCCCGGCCTACGAGCAGTACTTC
14,-,TRBD1,TRBV6-6,TRBJ1-4,CASNYRGLEEKLFF,TGTGCCAGCAACTACAGGGGCCTTGAGGAAAAACTGTTTTTT
14,-,-,TRBV6-5,TRBJ2-7,CASSPPTATYEQYF,TGTGCCAGCAGCCCCCCGACAGCAACCTACGAGCAGTACTTC
15,-,-,TRBV6-5,TRBJ2-7,CASSYSRLASYEQYF,TGTGCCAGCAGTTACTCCCGACTGGCCTCCTACGAGCAGTACTTC
11,-,-,TRBV12-1,TRBJ2-7,CASTGGYEQYF,TGTGCCAGCACCGGGGGATACGAGCAGTACTTC
15,-,-,TRBV7-6,TRBJ2-7,CASSLAPGSSYEQYF,TGTGCCAGCAGCTTAGCGCCCGGGAGCTCCTACGAGCAGTACTTC
13,-,TRBD2,TRBV30,TRBJ2-1,CAWSLAGVWEQFF,TGTGCCTGGAGCCTAGCGGGAGTTTGGGAGCAGTTCTTC
15,-,-,TRBV7-8,TRBJ1-4,CASSPTGTSNEKLFF,TGTGCCAGCAGCCCCACAGGGACATCTAATGAAAAACTGTTTTTT
15,-,-,TRBV5-1,TRBJ2-4,CASSPIAGTKNIQYF,TGCGCCAGCAGCCCCATTGCGGGGACCAAAAACATTCAGTACTTC
17,-,TRBD2,TRBV11-2,TRBJ2-7,CASSVYPSGSHSYEQYF,TGTGCCAGCAGCGTCTACCCTAGCGGGAGCCACTCCTACGAGCAGTACTTC
14,-,TRBD2,TRBV2,TRBJ2-7,CASSEYGRGYEQYF,TGTGCCAGCAGTGAGTACGGGAGGGGGTACGAGCAGTACTTC
13,-,-,TRBV9,TRBJ2-5,CASSVDREGTQYF,TGTGCCAGCAGCGTGGACAGGGAGGGGACCCAGTACTTC
16,-,TRBD1,TRBV5-4,TRBJ1-3,CASSSDRVDRRNTIYF,TGTGCCAGCAGTTCTGACAGGGTGGATAGGAGAAACACCATATATTTT
11,few,-,TRBV19,TRBJ1-1,CASSIYTEAFF,TGTGCCAGTAGTATTTATACTGAAGCTTTCTTT
11,-,-,TRBV6-5,TRBJ1-2,CASSEWEGYTF,TGTGCCAGCAGTGAATGGGAGGGCTACACCTTC
14,-,TRBD2,TRBV12-5,TRBJ2-3,CASGRTSETDTQYF,TGTGCTAGTGGTCGGACTAGCGAGACAGATACGCAGTATTTT
14,-,-,TRBV4-1,TRBJ1-5,CASSPTGFNQPQHF,TGCGCCAGCAGCCCGACAGGATTCAATCAGCCCCAGCATTTT
14,-,-,TRBV4-1,TRBJ2-2,CASSQIVQGGELFF,TGCGCCAGCAGCCAAATAGTCCAGGGCGGGGAGCTGTTTTTT
16,-,-,TRBV4-1,TRBJ1-3,CASSQETVDSGNTIYF,TGCGCCAGCAGCCAAGAAACAGTAGACTCTGGAAACACCATATATTTT
18,-,-,TRBV11-2,TRBJ2-1,CASSPNSLRAGGMNEQFF,TGTGCCAGCAGCCCGAATTCATTAAGAGCGGGCGGGATGAATGAGCAGTTCTTC
14,-,-,TRBV7-2,TRBJ2-2,CASSSDDNTGELFF,TGTGCCAGCTCGTCAGATGATAACACCGGGGAGCTGTTTTTT
14,-,TRBD1,TRBV9,TRBJ2-5,CASSALTGARTQYF,TGTGCCAGCAGCGCCCTGACAGGGGCGCGGACCCAGTACTTC
17,-,TRBD1,TRBV11-2,TRBJ2-5,CASSLDGTGTGVETQYF,TGTGCCAGCAGCTTAGATGGAACCGGGACAGGGGTTGAGACCCAGTACTTC
12,-,-,TRBV11-3,TRBJ2-7,CASSPHYGEQYF,TGTGCCAGCAGCCCCCACTACGGCGAGCAGTACTTC
14,once,-,TRBV7-8,TRBJ2-6,CASSLDLGANVLTF,TGTGCCAGCAGCTTAGATCTTGGGGCCAACGTCCTGACTTTC
15,-,TRBD2,TRBV27,TRBJ2-1,CASSSSGTSARVQFF,TGTGCCAGCAGTTCATCCGGGACTAGCGCCCGGGTGCAGTTCTTC
14,-,TRBD1,TRBV27,TRBJ1-1,CASSLQGARTEAFF,TGTGCCAGCAGTTTACAGGGGGCGCGGACTGAAGCTTTCTTT
14,-,TRBD2,TRBV7-2,TRBJ2-7,CASSRGLAGYEQYF,TGTGCCAGCAGCCGGGGTCTAGCGGGGTACGAGCAGTACTTC
14,-,-,TRBV11-2,TRBJ2-7,CASSFPRSSYEQYF,TGTGCCAGCAGCTTCCCGCGGAGTTCCTACGAGCAGTACTTC
15,-,-,TRBV19,TRBJ1-1,CASSMTGEQITEAFF,TGTGCCAGTAGTATGACAGGAGAGCAAATCACTGAAGCTTTCTTT
15,few,TRBD2,TRBV5-1,TRBJ2-1,CASSHGLADYNEQFF,TGCGCCAGCAGCCATGGACTAGCGGACTACAATGAGCAGTTCTTC
12,-,TRBD1,TRBV10-1,TRBJ2-3,CACGQDTDTQYF,TGCGCCTGTGGACAGGACACAGATACGCAGTATTTT
15,-,TRBD1,TRBV10-3,TRBJ2-5,CAISESPQGPETQYF,TGTGCCATCAGTGAGTCCCCACAGGGGCCGGAGACCCAGTACTTC
15,once,-,TRBV30,TRBJ1-4,CAWSVLMGRDEKLFF,TGTGCCTGGAGTGTATTGATGGGGCGCGATGAAAAACTGTTTTTT
13,-,TRBD1,TRBV6-5,TRBJ2-7,CASRQGPFYEQYF,TGTGCCAGCAGACAGGGGCCCTTCTACGAGCAGTACTTC
15,-,-,TRBV2,TRBJ2-3,CASSGGWRGTDTQYF,TGTGCCAGCAGTGGGGGTTGGCGGGGCACAGATACGCAGTATTTT
15,-,TRBD2,TRBV25-1,TRBJ2-7,CASSDSRTSGRKRYF,TGTGCCAGCAGTGATTCAAGGACTAGCGGGAGAAAGAGGTACTTC
13,-,TRBD1,TRBV5-1,TRBJ2-7,CASSFGQGGEQYF,TGCGCCAGCAGCTTTGGACAGGGGGGCGAGCAGTACTTC
16,once,TRBD1,TRBV7-9,TRBJ2-7,CASSRPGQGAFYEQYF,TGTGCCAGCAGCCGACCGGGACAGGGGGCGTTCTACGAGCAGTACTTC
15,-,TRBD2,TRBV14,TRBJ2-7,CASRPGTSGPYEQYF,TGTGCCAGCAGACCTGGGACTAGCGGCCCATACGAGCAGTACTTC
13,-,-,TRBV18,TRBJ2-7,CASSPQGRDEQYF,TGTGCCAGCTCACCCCAGGGAAGAGACGAGCAGTACTTC
13,-,-,TRBV9,TRBJ1-2,CASSASGSEGYTF,TGTGCCAGCAGCGCCTCAGGGTCGGAAGGCTACACCTTC
14,-,-,TRBV18,TRBJ2-7,CASSSRVPQGEQYF,TGTGCCAGCTCATCTAGGGTTCCCCAGGGCGAGCAGTACTTC
17,-,TRBD2,TRBV7-3,TRBJ2-3,CASSLNPSGRDTDTQYF,TGTGCCAGCAGCTTAAACCCTAGCGGGAGGGACACAGATACGCAGTATTTT
13,-,-,TRBV2,TRBJ1-2,CASRKDNTNGYTF,TGTGCCAGCAGGAAGGACAATACTAATGGCTACACCTTC
14,-,TRBD1,TRBV10-3,TRBJ2-5,CAIRGQGGSETQYF,TGTGCCATCAGAGGACAGGGAGGTTCAGAGACCCAGTACTTC
13,-,-,TRBV9,TRBJ2-1,CASSRVAADEQFF,TGTGCCAGCAGCCGTGTAGCAGCAGATGAGCAGTTCTTC
14,-,-,TRBV5-1,TRBJ1-1,CASSGWGGNTEAFF,TGCGCCAGTTCGGGTTGGGGGGGGAACACTGAAGCTTTCTTT
14,few,-,TRBV18,TRBJ2-1,CASSPDSSYNEQFF,TGTGCCAGCTCACCCGATAGCTCCTACAATGAGCAGTTCTTC
15,-,TRBD1,TRBV5-1,TRBJ2-2,CASSPGQSNTGELFF,TGCGCCAGCAGCCCGGGACAGTCGAACACCGGGGAGCTGTTTTTT
17,-,TRBD1,TRBV4-1,TRBJ1-2,CASSRDPDRGDNYGYTF,TGCGCCAGCAGCCGCGACCCCGACAGGGGCGACAACTATGGCTACACCTTC
14,-,-,TRBV4-1,TRBJ1-5,CASSHSQGNQPQHF,TGCGCCAGCAGCCATTCTCAGGGGAACCAGCCCCAGCATTTT
14,few,TRBD1,TRBV27,TRBJ2-7,CASSLRDRGHEQYF,TGTGCCAGCAGTTTAAGGGACAGGGGCCACGAGCAGTACTTC